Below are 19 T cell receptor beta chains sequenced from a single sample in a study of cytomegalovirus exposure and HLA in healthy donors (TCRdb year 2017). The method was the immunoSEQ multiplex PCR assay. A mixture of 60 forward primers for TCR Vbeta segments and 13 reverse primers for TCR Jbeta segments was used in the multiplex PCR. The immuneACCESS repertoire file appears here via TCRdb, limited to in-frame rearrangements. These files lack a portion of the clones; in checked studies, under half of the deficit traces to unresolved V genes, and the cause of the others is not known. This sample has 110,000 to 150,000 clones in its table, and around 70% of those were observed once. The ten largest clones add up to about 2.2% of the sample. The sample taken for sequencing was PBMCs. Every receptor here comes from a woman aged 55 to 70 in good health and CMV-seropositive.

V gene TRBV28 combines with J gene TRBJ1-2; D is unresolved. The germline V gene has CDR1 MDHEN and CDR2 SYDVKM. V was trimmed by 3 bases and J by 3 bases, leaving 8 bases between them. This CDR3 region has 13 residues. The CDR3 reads CASSLKGDYGYTF. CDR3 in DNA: TGTGCCAGCAGTTTGAAGGGAGACTATGGCTACACCTTC.

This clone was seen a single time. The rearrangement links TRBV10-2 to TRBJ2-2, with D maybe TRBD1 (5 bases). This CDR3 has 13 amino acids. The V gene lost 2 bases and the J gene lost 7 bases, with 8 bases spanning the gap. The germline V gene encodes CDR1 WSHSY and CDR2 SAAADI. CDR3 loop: CASSEDSSGELFF. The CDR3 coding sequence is TGCGCCAGCAGTGAGGACAGCAGCGGGGAGCTGTTTTTT.

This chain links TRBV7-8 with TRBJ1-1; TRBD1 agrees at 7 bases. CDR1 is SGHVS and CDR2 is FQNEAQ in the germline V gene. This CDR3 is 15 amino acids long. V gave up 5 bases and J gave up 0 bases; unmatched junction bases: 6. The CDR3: CASSLGQTMNTEAFF. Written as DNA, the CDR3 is TGTGCCAGCAGCCTGGGACAGACCATGAACACTGAAGCTTTCTTT.

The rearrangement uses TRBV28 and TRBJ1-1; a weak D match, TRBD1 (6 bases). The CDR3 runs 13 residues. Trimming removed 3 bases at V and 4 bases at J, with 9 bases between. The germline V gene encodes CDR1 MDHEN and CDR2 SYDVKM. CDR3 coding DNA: TGTGCCAGCAGTTTCGGGGGGCCCACTGAAGCTTTCTTT. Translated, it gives CASSFGGPTEAFF.

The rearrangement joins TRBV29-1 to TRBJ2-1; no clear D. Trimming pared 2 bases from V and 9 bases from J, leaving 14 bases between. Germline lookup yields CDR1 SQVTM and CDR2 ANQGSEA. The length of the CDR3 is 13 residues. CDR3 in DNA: TGCAGCGTTGAAAGTATGAGGTCGGTTGAGCAGTTCTTC. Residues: CSVESMRSVEQFF.

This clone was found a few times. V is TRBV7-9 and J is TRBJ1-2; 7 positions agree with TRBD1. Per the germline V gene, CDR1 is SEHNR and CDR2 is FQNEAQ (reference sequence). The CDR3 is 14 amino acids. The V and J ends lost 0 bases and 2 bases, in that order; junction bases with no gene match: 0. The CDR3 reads CASSLAGGNYGYTF. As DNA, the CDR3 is TGTGCCAGCAGCTTAGCAGGGGGCAACTATGGCTACACCTTC.

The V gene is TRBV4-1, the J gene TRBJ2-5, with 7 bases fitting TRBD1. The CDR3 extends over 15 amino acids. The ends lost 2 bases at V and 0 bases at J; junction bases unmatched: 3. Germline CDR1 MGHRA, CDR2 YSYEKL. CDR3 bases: TGCGCCAGCAGCCAACGGGACAGATACCAAGAGACCCAGTACTTC. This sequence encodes CASSQRDRYQETQYF.

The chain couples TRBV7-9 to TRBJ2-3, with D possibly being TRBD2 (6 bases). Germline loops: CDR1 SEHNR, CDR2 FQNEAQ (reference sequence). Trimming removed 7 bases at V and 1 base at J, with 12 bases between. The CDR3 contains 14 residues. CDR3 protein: CASTRTGGTDTQYF. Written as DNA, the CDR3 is TGTGCCAGCACCCGGACGGGGGGCACAGATACGCAGTATTTT. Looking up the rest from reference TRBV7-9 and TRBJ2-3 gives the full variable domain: DTGVSQNPRHKITKRGQNVTFRCDPISEHNRLYWYRQTLGQGPEFLTYFQNEAQLEKSRLLSDRFSAERPKGSFSTLEIQRTEQGDSAMYLCASTRTGGTDTQYFGPGTRLTVL.

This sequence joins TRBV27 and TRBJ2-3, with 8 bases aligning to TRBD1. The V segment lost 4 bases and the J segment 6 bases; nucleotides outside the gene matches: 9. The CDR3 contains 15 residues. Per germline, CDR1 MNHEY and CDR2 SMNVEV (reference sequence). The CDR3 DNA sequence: TGTGCCAGCAGTTCGGCAGGGGGCGTCCGGGATACGCAGTATTTT. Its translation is CASSSAGGVRDTQYF.

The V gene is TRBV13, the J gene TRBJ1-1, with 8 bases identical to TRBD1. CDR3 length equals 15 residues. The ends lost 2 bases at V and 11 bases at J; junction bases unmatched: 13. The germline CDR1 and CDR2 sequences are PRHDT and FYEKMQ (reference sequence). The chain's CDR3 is CASSLISGQGRVAFF. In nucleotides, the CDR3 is TGTGCCAGCAGCTTAATATCCGGACAGGGAAGAGTGGCTTTCTTT.

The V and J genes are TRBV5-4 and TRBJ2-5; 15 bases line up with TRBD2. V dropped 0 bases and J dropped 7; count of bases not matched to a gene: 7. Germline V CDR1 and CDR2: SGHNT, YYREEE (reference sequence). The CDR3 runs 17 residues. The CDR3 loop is CASSLEGLAGGGGTQYF. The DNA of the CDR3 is TGTGCCAGCAGCTTGGAGGGACTAGCGGGAGGAGGAGGGACCCAGTACTTC.

Here the CDR3 DNA reads TGTGCCAGCAGCCTAGGACAGGGGAGCTATGGCTACACCTTC. Protein product: CASSLGQGSYGYTF. The J gene is TRBJ1-2, the V gene TRBV7-2, with TRBD1 matching over 9 bases. CDR1 is SGHTA and CDR2 is FQGNSA in the germline V gene. With V trimmed by 5 bases and J by 4 bases, 5 bases remained unmatched. The CDR3 extends over 14 amino acids.

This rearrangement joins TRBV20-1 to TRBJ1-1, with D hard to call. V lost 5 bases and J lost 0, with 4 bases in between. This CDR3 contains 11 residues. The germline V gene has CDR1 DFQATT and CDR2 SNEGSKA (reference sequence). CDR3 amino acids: CSAYMNTEAFF. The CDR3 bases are TGCAGTGCTTACATGAACACTGAAGCTTTCTTT.

CDR3 residues: CASSSLAGGPYNEQFF. DNA of the CDR3: TGTGCCAGCAGCTCACTAGCGGGAGGGCCCTACAATGAGCAGTTCTTC. The J gene is TRBJ2-1, the V gene TRBV7-9; TRBD2 agrees at 13 bases. Germline assignment: CDR1 SEHNR and CDR2 FQNEAQ (reference sequence). Unmatched junction bases numbered 2, after V lost 4 bases and J lost 2 bases. The CDR3 runs to 16 residues.

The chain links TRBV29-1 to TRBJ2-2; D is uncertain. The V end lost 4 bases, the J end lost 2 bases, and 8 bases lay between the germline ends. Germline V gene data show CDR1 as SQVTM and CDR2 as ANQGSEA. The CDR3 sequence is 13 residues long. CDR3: CSVGEPNTGELFF. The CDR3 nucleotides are TGCAGCGTTGGCGAACCCAACACCGGGGAGCTGTTTTTT.

CDR3 DNA sequence: TGCAGCGTGCCGAGACAGGGGACGAACACTGAAGCTTTCTTT. This sequence encodes CSVPRQGTNTEAFF. The chain links TRBV29-1 to TRBJ1-1; 8 nucleotides line up with TRBD1. CDR1 SQVTM and CDR2 ANQGSEA come from the germline V gene. Germline trimming cut 6 bases from V and 1 base from J; bases unmatched to any gene: 7. This CDR3 has 14 residues.

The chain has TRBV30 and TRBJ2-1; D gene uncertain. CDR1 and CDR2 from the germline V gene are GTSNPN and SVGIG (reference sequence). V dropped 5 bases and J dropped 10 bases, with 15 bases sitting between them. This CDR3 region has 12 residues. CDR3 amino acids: CAWGPIGVEQFF. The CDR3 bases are TGTGCCTGGGGGCCAATTGGCGTGGAGCAGTTCTTC. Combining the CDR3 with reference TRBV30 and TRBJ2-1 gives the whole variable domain SQTIHQWPATLVQPVGSPLSLECTVEGTSNPNLYWYRQAAGRGLQLLFYSVGIGQISSEVPQNLSASRPQDRQFILSSKKLLLSDSGFYLCAWGPIGVEQFFGPGTRLTVL.

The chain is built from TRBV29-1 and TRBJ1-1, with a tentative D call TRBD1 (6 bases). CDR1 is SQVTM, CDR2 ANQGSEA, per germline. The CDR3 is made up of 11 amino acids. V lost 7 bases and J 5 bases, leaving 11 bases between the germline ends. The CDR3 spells CSGGQGTEAFF. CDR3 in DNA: TGCAGCGGGGGGCAAGGGACTGAAGCTTTCTTT.

CDR3 bases: TGTGCCAGCAGCCCCACGGGACAGGTCGATCAGCCCCAGCATTTT. Residues: CASSPTGQVDQPQHF. The J gene is TRBJ1-5, the V gene TRBV7-8; TRBD1 matches at 8 bases. CDR3 length: 15 residues. Germline V gene lookup returns CDR1 SGHVS and CDR2 FQNEAQ. The V segment lost 5 bases and the J segment 5 bases; nucleotides outside the gene matches: 8.